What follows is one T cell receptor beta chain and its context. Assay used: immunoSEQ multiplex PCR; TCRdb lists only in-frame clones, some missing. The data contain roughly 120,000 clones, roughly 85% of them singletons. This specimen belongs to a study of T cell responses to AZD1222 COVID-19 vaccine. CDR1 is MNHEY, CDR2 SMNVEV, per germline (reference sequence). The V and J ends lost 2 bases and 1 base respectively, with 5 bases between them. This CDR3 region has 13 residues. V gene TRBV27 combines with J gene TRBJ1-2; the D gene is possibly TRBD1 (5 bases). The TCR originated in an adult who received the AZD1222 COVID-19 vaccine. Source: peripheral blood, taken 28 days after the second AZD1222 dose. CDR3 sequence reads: CASSLRGNYGYTF. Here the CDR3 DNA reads TGTGCCAGCAGTTTAAGGGGTAACTATGGCTACACCTTC.